The 22 T cell receptor beta chains listed next were all sequenced from one sample in a study of cytomegalovirus exposure and HLA in healthy donors. The study ran its PCR with 60 Vbeta and 13 Jbeta primers. The protocol was immunoSEQ multiplex PCR, while the TCRdb copy is restricted to in-frame clones and leaves out a portion. There are about 110,000 clones in the sample; less than 80% occur only once, and 3% to 4% lies in the top ten. The specimen was PBMCs. These receptors all stem from a man in his sixties in good health and CMV-seronegative.

The V gene is TRBV29-1, the J gene TRBJ2-7; a weak D match, TRBD1 (6 bases). Germline loops: CDR1 SQVTM, CDR2 ANQGSEA. Deletions cut 6 bases from V and 1 base from J, with 10 bases between. This CDR3 region has 12 residues. This CDR3 reads CSVYGQSYEQYF. The CDR3 DNA reads TGCAGCGTCTACGGACAGTCCTACGAGCAGTACTTC.

The CDR3 DNA is TGTGCCAGTTCCGAAAGGGGGCGTAGTCTGGGTGAAGCTTTCTTT. It translates to CASSERGRSLGEAFF. The chain has TRBV19 and TRBJ1-1; TRBD1 matches at 7 bases. The V gene end was trimmed by 8 bases and the J gene end by 7 bases; junction bases not matched to a gene: 16. The germline V gene encodes CDR1 LNHDA and CDR2 SQIVND (reference sequence). The CDR3 sequence is 15 residues long.

The CDR3 bases are TGCGCCAGCAGCCAAGATCCGCCTTCGGTTTTGATCTCTGGGGCCAACGTCCTGACTTTC. It yields the protein CASSQDPPSVLISGANVLTF. V usage is TRBV4-3 and J usage is TRBJ2-6; no firm D call. This CDR3 region has 20 residues. Deletions cut 0 bases from V and 0 bases from J, with 18 bases between. Germline V gene sequence: CDR1 LGHNA, CDR2 YSLEER.

The sample holds a few counts of this clone. The chain links TRBV27 to TRBJ1-2; D uncertain. The CDR3 has 13 amino acids. In germline, CDR1 is MNHEY, CDR2 SMNVEV (reference sequence). V lost 6 bases and J 2 bases, leaving 10 bases between the germline ends. CDR3 residues: CASRSGLNYGYTF. The DNA for the CDR3 is TGTGCCAGCAGGTCCGGGTTGAACTATGGCTACACCTTC.

The gene calls are TRBV21-1 and TRBJ1-3. TRBV21-1 is recorded as a pseudogene. CDR3 length: 15 amino acids. CDR3 sequence: CASSSRRVFGDTIYF. CDR3 DNA sequence: TGTGCCAGCAGTAGCCGGCGGGTCTTCGGAGACACCATATATTTT.

The J gene is TRBJ2-1, the V gene TRBV2; D is undetermined. V lost 6 bases, J lost 8 bases, and 14 bases lay in between. The germline V gene encodes CDR1 SNHLY and CDR2 FYNNEI. The CDR3 length is 13 residues. CDR3 sequence: CASRSSSLDEQFF. The CDR3 nucleotides read TGTGCCAGCAGATCAAGCTCTTTGGATGAGCAGTTCTTC.

V and J are TRBV4-2 and TRBJ2-3; 9 bases agree with TRBD2. Germline V gene lookup returns CDR1 LGHNA and CDR2 YNFKEQ. The length of the CDR3 is 17 residues. V dropped 4 bases and J dropped 2; count of bases not matched to a gene: 10. The CDR3 sequence is CASSPRAGGPATDTQYF. The CDR3 nucleotides read TGTGCCAGCAGCCCCCGCGCGGGGGGGCCGGCCACAGATACGCAGTATTTT.

This clone has a handful of counts. The genes are TRBV7-9 and TRBJ1-2; no definite D call. CDR3 length equals 13 residues. Germline V gene data show CDR1 as SEHNR and CDR2 as FQNEAQ (reference sequence). Trimming cost V 3 bases and J 2 bases, with 7 bases left between them. The CDR3 protein is CASSFYSNYGYTF. CDR3 nucleotides: TGTGCCAGCAGCTTTTACTCAAACTATGGCTACACCTTC.

This chain connects TRBV4-1 to TRBJ2-3, with D unclear. This CDR3 spans 15 amino acids. V was cut by 2 bases and J by 4 bases, with 13 bases left in between. CDR1 and CDR2 from the germline V gene are MGHRA and YSYEKL. In nucleotides, the CDR3 is TGCGCCAGCAGCCAATCATGGGCACCGGCAGATACGCAGTATTTT. Protein product: CASSQSWAPADTQYF.

The J gene is TRBJ2-1, the V gene TRBV5-1; perhaps TRBD2 as D (6 bases). V lost 3 bases and J 12 bases, leaving 19 bases between the germline ends. The CDR3 extends over 14 amino acids. The germline CDR1 and CDR2 sequences are SGHRS and YFSETQ. CDR3 region: CASSSGEAPPRQFF. In nucleotides, the CDR3 is TGCGCCAGCAGCTCGGGGGAAGCGCCCCCTCGGCAGTTCTTC.

CDR3 sequence: CASSRGQGTGELFF. The CDR3 DNA sequence: TGTGCCAGCAGCAGGGGACAGGGCACCGGGGAGCTGTTTTTT. This chain joins TRBV7-8 and TRBJ2-2; 9 bases align to TRBD1. The CDR3 length is 14 residues. Germline CDR1 SGHVS, CDR2 FQNEAQ. V gave up 5 bases and J gave up 4 bases; unmatched junction bases: 2.

The rearrangement links TRBV7-9 to TRBJ1-2, with TRBD1 identical over 8 bases. The CDR3 has 13 residues. CDR1 SEHNR and CDR2 FQNEAQ come from the germline V gene (reference sequence). The V and J ends lost 6 bases and 5 bases, in that order; junction bases with no gene match: 5. The CDR3 is CASRATGDYGYTF. CDR3 nucleotides: TGTGCCAGCAGAGCGACAGGGGATTATGGCTACACCTTC.

In its sample, this clone was seen once. This rearrangement joins TRBV11-3 to TRBJ2-7; 7 bases match TRBD1. Germline V gives CDR1 SGHNT, CDR2 YENEEA. The CDR3 has 15 residues. Trimming removed 5 bases from V and 0 bases from J; junction bases left unmatched: 7. The CDR3 DNA sequence: TGTGCCAGCAGCACCTCCGGACAGGCCTCCTACGAGCAGTACTTC. Its translation is CASSTSGQASYEQYF.

The gene calls are TRBV28 and TRBJ1-1; 7 nucleotides line up with TRBD1. Trimming cost V 5 bases and J 8 bases; bases outside gene matches: 14. The CDR3 has 15 residues. Per germline, CDR1 MDHEN and CDR2 SYDVKM. CDR3 DNA sequence: TGTGCCAGCAGTCTAACTGCCCCCGGGACAGCGGAAGCTTTCTTT. Translation: CASSLTAPGTAEAFF. The full variable domain, its missing parts supplied by reference TRBV28 and TRBJ1-1, is DVKVTQSSRYLVKRTGEKVFLECVQDMDHENMFWYRQDPGLGLRLIYFSYDVKMKEKGDIPEGYSVSREKKERFSLILESASTNQTSMYLCASSLTAPGTAEAFFGQGTRLTVV.

The CDR3 loop is CASSIQGNEQFF. Written as DNA, the CDR3 is TGCGCCAGCAGCATACAGGGGAATGAGCAGTTCTTC. V usage is TRBV5-1 and J usage is TRBJ2-1; 7 positions agree with TRBD1. Trimming cost V 4 bases and J 7 bases; bases outside gene matches: 2. The CDR3 is made up of 12 amino acids. Germline CDR1 reads SGHRS; CDR2 reads YFSETQ.

The V gene is TRBV7-8, the J gene TRBJ1-2, with D possibly TRBD1 on 5 matching bases. Germline V gene data show CDR1 as SGHVS and CDR2 as FQNEAQ. The CDR3 spans 16 residues. Trimming shortened V by 1 base and J by 4 bases, and 16 bases separated the two germline ends. As DNA, the CDR3 is TGTGCCAGCAGCTTAGGGGCAGGGAAATCAGGCTATGGCTACACCTTC. It encodes CASSLGAGKSGYGYTF.

This clone appeared a single time. The chain uses TRBV18 and TRBJ2-7; TRBD1 matches 11 bases. Germline-derived CDR1 and CDR2 are KGHSH and LQKENI. This CDR3 spans 16 amino acids. Trimming cost V 3 bases and J 7 bases; bases outside gene matches: 11. CDR3 amino acids: CASSPPDRGPGGEQYF. The CDR3 DNA follows: TGTGCCAGCTCACCGCCGGACAGGGGGCCCGGTGGAGAGCAGTACTTC.

This CDR3 reads CASSLASGTDTQYF. CDR3 sequence (DNA): TGTGCCAGCAGCTTAGCATCGGGCACAGATACGCAGTATTTT. The chain uses TRBV7-2 and TRBJ2-3; D ambiguous. CDR1 and CDR2 from the germline V gene are SGHTA and FQGNSA. The CDR3 length is 14 residues. The ends were cut back, 0 bases at V and 1 base at J, with 5 bases in the middle.

This clone turned up a few times. This chain joins TRBV6-1 and TRBJ1-2, with 7 bases fitting TRBD1. Looked up from germline, CDR1 is MNHNS and CDR2 is SASEGT. The CDR3 extends over 15 amino acids. J was trimmed by 7 bases and V by 6 bases; bases with no gene match: 14. The CDR3 loop is CASRARQGGSFGYTF. The CDR3 nucleotides are TGTGCCAGCAGGGCCCGACAGGGTGGTTCTTTTGGCTACACCTTC.

This chain connects TRBV18 to TRBJ1-2; tentative D call: TRBD1 (5 bases). Trimming cost V 2 bases and J 8 bases, with 12 bases left between them. Germline V gene sequence: CDR1 KGHSH, CDR2 LQKENI. This CDR3 has 13 amino acids. As DNA, the CDR3 is TGTGCCAGCTCACCAGACAGTAAAGGGGGCTACACCTTC. This translates into CASSPDSKGGYTF.

The V gene is TRBV2, the J gene TRBJ1-5, with D tentatively TRBD1 (5 bases). Germline V CDR1 and CDR2: SNHLY, FYNNEI. V was pared by 8 bases and J by 2 bases, with 13 bases between. This CDR3 contains 14 residues. The CDR3 DNA reads TGTGCCAGCCGGGCGGGGGGTGGCAATCAGCCCCAGCATTTT. It encodes CASRAGGGNQPQHF.

Details on this clone: Other DNA sequences in the sample encode the same CDR3. The chain joins TRBV5-1 to TRBJ2-1, with a weak D call TRBD2 (5 bases). V lost 6 bases to trimming and J lost 6 bases, with 7 bases between them. There are 11 residues in the CDR3. Per germline, CDR1 SGHRS and CDR2 YFSETQ. CDR3 sequence (DNA): TGCGCCAGCATCGAGGGCAATGAGCAGTTCTTC. It is translated as CASIEGNEQFF.